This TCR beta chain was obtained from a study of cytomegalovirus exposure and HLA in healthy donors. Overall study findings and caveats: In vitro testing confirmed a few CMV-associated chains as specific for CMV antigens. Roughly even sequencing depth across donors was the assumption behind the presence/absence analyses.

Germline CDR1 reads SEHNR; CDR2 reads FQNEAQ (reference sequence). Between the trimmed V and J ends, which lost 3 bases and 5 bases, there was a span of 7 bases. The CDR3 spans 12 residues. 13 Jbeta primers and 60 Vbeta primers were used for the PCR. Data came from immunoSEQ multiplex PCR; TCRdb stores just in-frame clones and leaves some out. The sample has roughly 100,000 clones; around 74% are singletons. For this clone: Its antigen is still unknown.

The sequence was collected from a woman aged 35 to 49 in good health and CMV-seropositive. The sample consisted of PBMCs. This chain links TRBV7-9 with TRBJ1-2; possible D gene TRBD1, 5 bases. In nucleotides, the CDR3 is TGTGCCAGCAGCTTGCCAGGGTATGGCTACACCTTC. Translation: CASSLPGYGYTF.